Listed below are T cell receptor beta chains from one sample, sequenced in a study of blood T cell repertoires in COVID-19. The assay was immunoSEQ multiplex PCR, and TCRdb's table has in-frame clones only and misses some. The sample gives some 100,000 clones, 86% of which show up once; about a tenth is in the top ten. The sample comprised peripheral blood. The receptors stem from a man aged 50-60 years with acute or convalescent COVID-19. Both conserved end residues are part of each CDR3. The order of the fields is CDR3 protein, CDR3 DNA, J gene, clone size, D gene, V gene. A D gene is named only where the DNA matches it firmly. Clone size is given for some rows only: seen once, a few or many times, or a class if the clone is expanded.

CDR3aa: CASSLTSREGNTEAFF
CDR3nt: TGTGCCAGCAGTCTAACCTCCAGGGAGGGGAACACTGAAGCTTTCTTT
j_gene: TRBJ1-1
abundance: NA
d_gene: NA
v_gene: TRBV2

CDR3aa: CASSSRGRGLNTEAFF
CDR3nt: TGTGCCAGCAGCTCCAGGGGTAGGGGATTAAACACTGAAGCTTTCTTT
j_gene: TRBJ1-1
abundance: NA
d_gene: NA
v_gene: TRBV11-2

CDR3aa: CASSRGQGGSQPQHF
CDR3nt: TGTGCCAGCAGTCGGGGACAGGGGGGGAGTCAGCCCCAGCATTTT
j_gene: TRBJ1-5
abundance: NA
d_gene: TRBD1
v_gene: TRBV2

CDR3aa: CASSMIGSNQPQHF
CDR3nt: TGTGCCAGTAGTATGATCGGGAGCAATCAGCCCCAGCATTTT
j_gene: TRBJ1-5
abundance: NA
d_gene: NA
v_gene: TRBV19

CDR3aa: CASTRGENSPLHF
CDR3nt: TGTGCCAGCACCCGGGGGGAAAATTCACCCCTCCACTTT
j_gene: TRBJ1-6
abundance: NA
d_gene: NA
v_gene: TRBV7-9

CDR3aa: CASRRGTGDNSPLHF
CDR3nt: TGCGCCAGCCGGAGGGGGACAGGGGATAATTCACCCCTCCACTTT
j_gene: TRBJ1-6
abundance: NA
d_gene: TRBD1
v_gene: TRBV5-1

CDR3aa: CASSQGEAGIQETQYF
CDR3nt: TGTGCCAGCAGCCAAGGGGAAGCGGGAATCCAAGAGACCCAGTACTTC
j_gene: TRBJ2-5
abundance: NA
d_gene: TRBD2
v_gene: TRBV14

CDR3aa: CASSSGGQTNTEAFF
CDR3nt: TGCGCCAGCAGTAGCGGTGGACAAACGAACACTGAAGCTTTCTTT
j_gene: TRBJ1-1
abundance: NA
d_gene: NA
v_gene: TRBV5-1

CDR3aa: CAWRPGQGAWEQYF
CDR3nt: TGTGCCTGGAGACCGGGACAGGGGGCATGGGAGCAGTACTTC
j_gene: TRBJ2-7
abundance: NA
d_gene: TRBD1
v_gene: TRBV30

CDR3aa: CASTRTTVDQPQHF
CDR3nt: TGTGCCAGCACCCGGACAACAGTGGATCAGCCCCAGCATTTT
j_gene: TRBJ1-5
abundance: NA
d_gene: NA
v_gene: TRBV2

CDR3aa: CATSNRGSYEQYF
CDR3nt: TGTGCCACCTCCAACAGGGGCTCCTACGAGCAGTACTTC
j_gene: TRBJ2-7
abundance: NA
d_gene: TRBD1
v_gene: TRBV19

CDR3aa: CATSGGLAVMADTQYF
CDR3nt: TGTGCCACCAGTGGGGGACTAGCGGTAATGGCAGATACGCAGTATTTT
j_gene: TRBJ2-3
abundance: NA
d_gene: TRBD2
v_gene: TRBV24-1

CDR3aa: CASSLGGLAGDEQYF
CDR3nt: TGTGCCAGCAGCTTAGGTGGACTAGCGGGAGACGAGCAGTACTTC
j_gene: TRBJ2-7
abundance: NA
d_gene: TRBD2
v_gene: TRBV11-2

CDR3aa: CASSLFRQPQHF
CDR3nt: TGTGCCAGCAGTTTATTTCGTCAGCCCCAGCATTTT
j_gene: TRBJ1-5
abundance: NA
d_gene: NA
v_gene: TRBV12-3/TRBV12-4

CDR3aa: CASSYSGAYTF
CDR3nt: TGTGCCAGCAGTTACTCTGGGGCATACACCTTC
j_gene: TRBJ1-2
abundance: NA
d_gene: NA
v_gene: TRBV6-5

CDR3aa: CATSDWTSVDTQYF
CDR3nt: TGTGCCACCAGTGATTGGACTAGCGTCGATACGCAGTATTTT
j_gene: TRBJ2-3
abundance: NA
d_gene: TRBD2
v_gene: TRBV24-1

CDR3aa: CASSPPRGQYEQYF
CDR3nt: TGTGCCAGCTCACCACCAAGGGGGCAATACGAGCAGTACTTC
j_gene: TRBJ2-7
abundance: NA
d_gene: TRBD1
v_gene: TRBV18

CDR3aa: CASSRGDSSNYGYTF
CDR3nt: TGCGCCAGCAGCCGAGGGGACAGCTCTAACTATGGCTACACCTTC
j_gene: TRBJ1-2
abundance: NA
d_gene: TRBD1
v_gene: TRBV5-1

CDR3aa: CASSQKSGLTTDTQYF
CDR3nt: TGTGCCAGCAGCCAAAAGAGCGGCCTCACCACAGATACGCAGTATTTT
j_gene: TRBJ2-3
abundance: NA
d_gene: NA
v_gene: TRBV3-1/TRBV3-2

CDR3aa: CASSFPSHERDIQYF
CDR3nt: TGTGCCAGCAGCTTCCCATCACACGAGCGGGACATTCAGTACTTC
j_gene: TRBJ2-4
abundance: NA
d_gene: NA
v_gene: TRBV5-8

CDR3aa: CASSIGRDIYGYTF
CDR3nt: TGTGCCAGTAGTATAGGCAGGGACATCTATGGCTACACCTTC
j_gene: TRBJ1-2
abundance: NA
d_gene: NA
v_gene: TRBV19

CDR3aa: CASSPRGSKRNTEAFF
CDR3nt: TGTGCCAGCAGCCCAAGGGGCTCAAAAAGGAACACTGAAGCTTTCTTT
j_gene: TRBJ1-1
abundance: NA
d_gene: NA
v_gene: TRBV5-8

CDR3aa: CASSLPGLAGDETQYF
CDR3nt: TGTGCCAGCAGCTTACCGGGGCTAGCGGGAGATGAGACCCAGTACTTC
j_gene: TRBJ2-5
abundance: NA
d_gene: TRBD2
v_gene: TRBV5-8

CDR3aa: CASSPLSPQGSSYNEQFF
CDR3nt: TGTGCCAGCTCACCACTATCCCCTCAGGGGAGCTCCTACAATGAGCAGTTCTTC
j_gene: TRBJ2-1
abundance: NA
d_gene: NA
v_gene: TRBV18

CDR3aa: CASSLGGQVQETQYF
CDR3nt: TGTGCCAGCAGCTTAGGTGGGCAGGTCCAAGAGACCCAGTACTTC
j_gene: TRBJ2-5
abundance: NA
d_gene: NA
v_gene: TRBV11-3

CDR3aa: CASSKRTGRLSYEQYF
CDR3nt: TGTGCCAGCAGCAAACGGACAGGGCGACTTTCCTACGAGCAGTACTTC
j_gene: TRBJ2-7
abundance: NA
d_gene: TRBD1
v_gene: TRBV5-8

CDR3aa: CASSPRGRESPEAFF
CDR3nt: TGTGCCAGCTCACCCAGAGGGCGCGAAAGCCCTGAAGCTTTCTTT
j_gene: TRBJ1-1
abundance: NA
d_gene: NA
v_gene: TRBV18

CDR3aa: CAGARENRSPLHF
CDR3nt: TGTGCCGGGGCCAGGGAAAATCGTTCACCCCTCCACTTT
j_gene: TRBJ1-6
abundance: NA
d_gene: NA
v_gene: TRBV2

CDR3aa: CAWSEHFNRAGNSPLHF
CDR3nt: TGTGCCTGGAGCGAACACTTCAACAGGGCAGGAAATTCACCCCTCCACTTT
j_gene: TRBJ1-6
abundance: once
d_gene: NA
v_gene: TRBV30

CDR3aa: CASSEAAGLVYEQFF
CDR3nt: TGTGCCAGCAGTGAAGCAGCGGGATTGGTCTATGAGCAGTTCTTC
j_gene: TRBJ2-1
abundance: NA
d_gene: TRBD2
v_gene: TRBV25-1

CDR3aa: CASSVVQGSTDTQYF
CDR3nt: TGTGCCAGCAGCGTAGTACAGGGGAGCACAGATACGCAGTATTTT
j_gene: TRBJ2-3
abundance: NA
d_gene: TRBD1
v_gene: TRBV9

CDR3aa: CASSHSEQFF
CDR3nt: TGTGCCAGCAGCCATTCTGAGCAGTTCTTC
j_gene: TRBJ2-1
abundance: NA
d_gene: NA
v_gene: TRBV7-2

CDR3aa: CASSLGLDFLTQYF
CDR3nt: TGTGCCAGCAGCTTGGGGCTAGACTTTTTGACCCAGTACTTC
j_gene: TRBJ2-5
abundance: NA
d_gene: NA
v_gene: TRBV5-5

CDR3aa: CASSELAGGTYEQYF
CDR3nt: TGTGCCAGCAGTGAACTAGCGGGAGGCACCTACGAGCAGTACTTC
j_gene: TRBJ2-7
abundance: NA
d_gene: TRBD2
v_gene: TRBV25-1

CDR3aa: CASSPRTGELFF
CDR3nt: TGTGCCAGCAGCCCCCGCACCGGGGAGCTGTTTTTT
j_gene: TRBJ2-2
abundance: NA
d_gene: NA
v_gene: TRBV9

CDR3aa: CSARTPYGPFPSGTNTGELFF
CDR3nt: TGCAGCGCCAGGACCCCCTATGGGCCTTTTCCTAGCGGGACGAACACCGGGGAGCTGTTTTTT
j_gene: TRBJ2-2
abundance: NA
d_gene: TRBD2
v_gene: TRBV29-1

CDR3aa: CASSQDSNQPQHF
CDR3nt: TGTGCCAGCAGTCAGGATAGCAATCAGCCCCAGCATTTT
j_gene: TRBJ1-5
abundance: NA
d_gene: NA
v_gene: TRBV12-3/TRBV12-4

CDR3aa: CAISTTGDYGYTF
CDR3nt: TGTGCCATCAGTACTACAGGGGACTATGGCTACACCTTC
j_gene: TRBJ1-2
abundance: NA
d_gene: TRBD1
v_gene: TRBV10-3

CDR3aa: CSAGTRDTRDRRGYTF
CDR3nt: TGCAGCGCTGGGACCCGGGACACCCGAGATCGAAGGGGCTACACCTTC
j_gene: TRBJ1-2
abundance: NA
d_gene: NA
v_gene: TRBV29-1

CDR3aa: CASSPPPRLARTDTQYF
CDR3nt: TGTGCCAGCTCACCCCCCCCGAGACTAGCCCGCACAGATACGCAGTATTTT
j_gene: TRBJ2-3
abundance: NA
d_gene: TRBD2
v_gene: TRBV18

CDR3aa: CASSAGQGSGNTIYF
CDR3nt: TGTGCCAGCAGCGCCGGACAGGGCAGTGGAAACACCATATATTTT
j_gene: TRBJ1-3
abundance: NA
d_gene: TRBD1
v_gene: TRBV9

CDR3aa: CASSPDTLGNQPQHF
CDR3nt: TGTGCCAGCAGCCCGGACACGCTCGGCAATCAGCCCCAGCATTTT
j_gene: TRBJ1-5
abundance: NA
d_gene: NA
v_gene: TRBV5-8

CDR3aa: CASSLQKTGHYTF
CDR3nt: TGTGCCAGCAGCCTACAAAAAACAGGGCACTACACCTTC
j_gene: TRBJ1-2
abundance: NA
d_gene: NA
v_gene: TRBV3-1/TRBV3-2

CDR3aa: CASRGTGGGEKLFF
CDR3nt: TGTGCCAGCAGAGGGACAGGGGGTGGTGAAAAACTGTTTTTT
j_gene: TRBJ1-4
abundance: once
d_gene: TRBD1
v_gene: TRBV2

CDR3aa: CASSSGTFRGNEQFF
CDR3nt: TGTGCCAGCAGTTCGGGGACTTTCCGGGGCAATGAGCAGTTCTTC
j_gene: TRBJ2-1
abundance: NA
d_gene: NA
v_gene: TRBV27

CDR3aa: CASSLDLRTGGSIGQFF
CDR3nt: TGCGCCAGCAGCTTGGATCTTAGGACAGGGGGCTCCATCGGGCAGTTCTTC
j_gene: TRBJ2-1
abundance: NA
d_gene: TRBD1
v_gene: TRBV5-1

CDR3aa: CASSINAGVARNTGELFF
CDR3nt: TGTGCCAGTAGTATAAATGCTGGTGTCGCGAGGAACACCGGGGAGCTGTTTTTT
j_gene: TRBJ2-2
abundance: NA
d_gene: NA
v_gene: TRBV19

CDR3aa: CASRATGMVQETQYF
CDR3nt: TGTGCCAGCAGGGCGACAGGGATGGTACAAGAGACCCAGTACTTC
j_gene: TRBJ2-5
abundance: NA
d_gene: TRBD1
v_gene: TRBV2

CDR3aa: CASQGTAPGNTIYF
CDR3nt: TGTGCCAGTCAGGGGACCGCCCCTGGAAACACCATATATTTT
j_gene: TRBJ1-3
abundance: few
d_gene: NA
v_gene: TRBV7-9

CDR3aa: CASSPQGFEETQYF
CDR3nt: TGTGCCAGCAGCCCGCAGGGGTTTGAAGAGACCCAGTACTTC
j_gene: TRBJ2-5
abundance: once
d_gene: NA
v_gene: TRBV27

CDR3aa: CASSRGLDRGPEQYF
CDR3nt: TGTGCCAGCAGCAGGGGATTGGACAGGGGCCCCGAGCAGTACTTC
j_gene: TRBJ2-7
abundance: NA
d_gene: TRBD1
v_gene: TRBV5-4

CDR3aa: CASSPLGGQGYNEQFF
CDR3nt: TGTGCCAGCAGTCCCCTAGGAGGACAGGGTTACAATGAGCAGTTCTTC
j_gene: TRBJ2-1
abundance: NA
d_gene: TRBD1
v_gene: TRBV2

CDR3aa: CASSLELGQVITDTQYF
CDR3nt: TGCGCCAGCAGCTTGGAATTGGGACAGGTGATCACAGATACGCAGTATTTT
j_gene: TRBJ2-3
abundance: NA
d_gene: TRBD1
v_gene: TRBV5-1

CDR3aa: CASTGSGNTIYF
CDR3nt: TGTGCCAGCACAGGCTCTGGAAACACCATATATTTT
j_gene: TRBJ1-3
abundance: NA
d_gene: NA
v_gene: TRBV6-6

CDR3aa: CASSLGDRLAKNIQYF
CDR3nt: TGCGCCAGCAGCTTGGGGGACAGACTAGCCAAAAACATTCAGTACTTC
j_gene: TRBJ2-4
abundance: once
d_gene: TRBD1
v_gene: TRBV5-1

CDR3aa: CASSIDFSTDTQYF
CDR3nt: TGTGCCAGTAGTATAGATTTCTCTACAGATACGCAGTATTTT
j_gene: TRBJ2-3
abundance: NA
d_gene: NA
v_gene: TRBV19

CDR3aa: CASSYSGRGKAETQYF
CDR3nt: TGTGCCAGCAGTTACTCGGGTAGGGGGAAGGCGGAGACCCAGTACTTC
j_gene: TRBJ2-5
abundance: NA
d_gene: NA
v_gene: TRBV6-5

CDR3aa: CASSPGQVQETQYF
CDR3nt: TGTGCCAGCAGCCCCGGACAGGTCCAAGAGACCCAGTACTTC
j_gene: TRBJ2-5
abundance: NA
d_gene: TRBD1
v_gene: TRBV7-2